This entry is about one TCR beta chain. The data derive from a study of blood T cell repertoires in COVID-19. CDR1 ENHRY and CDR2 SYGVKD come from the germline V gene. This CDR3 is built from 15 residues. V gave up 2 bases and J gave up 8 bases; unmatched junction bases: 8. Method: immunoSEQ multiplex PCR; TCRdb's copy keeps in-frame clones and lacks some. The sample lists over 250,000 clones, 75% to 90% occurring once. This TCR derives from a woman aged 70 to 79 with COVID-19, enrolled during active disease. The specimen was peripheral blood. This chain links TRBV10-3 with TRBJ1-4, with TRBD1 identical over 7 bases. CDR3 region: CAISEPGDSGEKLFF. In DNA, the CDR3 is TGTGCCATCAGTGAGCCCGGGGACAGCGGGGAAAAACTGTTTTTT.